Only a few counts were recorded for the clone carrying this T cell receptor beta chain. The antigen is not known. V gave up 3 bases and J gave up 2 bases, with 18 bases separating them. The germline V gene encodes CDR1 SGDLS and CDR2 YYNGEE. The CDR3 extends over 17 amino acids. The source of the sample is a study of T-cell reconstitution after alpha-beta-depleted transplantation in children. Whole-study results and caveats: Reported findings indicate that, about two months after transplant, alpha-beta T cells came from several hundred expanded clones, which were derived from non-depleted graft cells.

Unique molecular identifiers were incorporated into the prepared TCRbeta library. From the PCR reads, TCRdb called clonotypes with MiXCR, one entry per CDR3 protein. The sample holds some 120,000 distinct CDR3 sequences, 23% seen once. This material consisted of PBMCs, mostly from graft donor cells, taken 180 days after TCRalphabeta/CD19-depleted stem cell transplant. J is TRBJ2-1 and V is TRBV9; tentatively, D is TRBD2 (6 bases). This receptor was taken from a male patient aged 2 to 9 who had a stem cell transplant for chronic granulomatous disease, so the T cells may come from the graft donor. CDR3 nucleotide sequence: TGTGCCAGCAGCGCCTCGTTCGCAACGGGGGCCTACAATGAGCAGTTCTTC. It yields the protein CASSASFATGAYNEQFF.